What follows describes a single T cell receptor beta chain. This clonotype has a count of ten or more. The antigen it recognizes is unknown. Qualities for individual bases were not recorded, and no much larger clone is one base off. As encoded in the germline V gene (reference sequence), CDR1 is SEHNR while CDR2 is FQNEAQ. Relative to germline, V is missing 4 bases and J is missing 2 bases, with 2 bases of the junction outside any gene match. From cysteine to phenylalanine, the CDR3 is 15 amino acids long. Of all the DNA, just the CDR3 is kept, 45 bases in frame from base 1. Ophthalmopathy patients had moderately to severely active disease, with a Clinical Activity Score of 3 or more, a NOSPECS grade of 4 or more, and a disease duration of less than 3 months. Exclusion was applied to patients with uncontrolled infections, other autoimmune diseases, pregnancy or lactation. Clinical symptoms, serum thyroxine and TRAb, thyroid ultrasound, and orbital computed tomography formed the basis for the diagnoses. PBMCs were separated from under 12 ml of fresh peripheral blood using Ficoll-Paque density gradient centrifugation. Total RNA was extracted using Trizol reagent, and RNA quality was assessed on an Agilent 2100 Bioanalyzer.

The TCR beta CDR3 regions were amplified from the RNA transcripts. The TCR CDR3 was subjected to a first round of RT-PCR using the HTBI primer set and the Qiagen OneStep RT-PCR kit. Libraries were constructed in a second round of multiplex PCR, after which size selection and purification were performed. Sequencing of the libraries was done on an Illumina HiSeq2000 using paired-end 100 bp reads. In the authors' own workflow: SOAPnuke was used to process the raw data, throwing out any read that contained adapters or uncalled bases, had a mean Phred below 15, or lacked an exact constant-primer or identifier match. COPE v1.2.5 was used to merge the high-quality paired reads, and each unique nucleotide sequence was defined as a clonotype. Clonotypes were aligned to IMGT TRBV, TRBD and TRBJ reference segments using MiTCR v1.1. Only V-J combinations with frequency above 0.0001, covering 99.2% of repertoires, were analysed. The TCS score was defined as F50 (clonal expansion) divided by E x V (chaos), with BLOSUM62-based TCRdist calculated between CDR3 peptides within each V-J. Welch's t-statistics and random forest reduced several hundred V-J features to 13, which were used in a naive Bayes classifier (R e1071). The public sequencing data were trimmed at Q25 with fastp and processed into clonotypes with MiXCR by TCRdb, which kept only in-frame beta chains. All rows with the same CDR3 protein become a single entry with the most common DNA and genes. TCRdb, rather than the study authors, made the V and J calls. Within this sample are around 350,000 distinct CDR3 sequences, with 13% to 15% of them counted one time only. The ten largest clonotypes hold about 21% of the sample.

The data were obtained in a study of T cells in Graves' hyperthyroidism and ophthalmopathy (dated by TCRdb to the late 2010s). Concerning the study at large: Peripheral blood was collected at initial diagnosis, before any treatment. For training and testing, the approximately 92 patients in the discovery cohort were randomly divided in a 7:3 ratio. Thyroid tissue and blood T-cell repertoires from roughly 6 Graves' hyperthyroidism patients were also compared in the study. To identify distinguishing TCR V-J signatures, a discovery cohort of about 100 patients was used, comprising 40 to 45 with Graves' ophthalmopathy and approximately 57 with stable Graves' hyperthyroidism. Whether ophthalmopathy could be predicted prospectively was tested in an independent validation cohort made up of approximately 19 hyperthyroidism patients plus 17 patients who later progressed to ophthalmopathy. The paper describes TCR Vbeta CDR3 sequencing of 130 to 150 peripheral blood samples, made up of fewer than 50 ophthalmopathy patients, approximately 73 hyperthyroidism patients and roughly 17 progressor patients. Following sampling, methimazole starting at 30 mg daily was given to hyperthyroidism patients, and high-dose intravenous methylprednisolone was given to ophthalmopathy patients. Study-level results and caveats: Most expanded thyroid clonotypes (frequency above 0.001) were also detected in blood, a finding suggesting that blood repertoires may reflect thyroid immune responses. In validation, the model predicted progression to ophthalmopathy a median of around six months before onset, with about 64% sensitivity and 72.22% specificity. A model built on a 13 V-J signature distinguished ophthalmopathy from stable hyperthyroidism, reaching over 85% sensitivity and around 81% specificity in cross-validation and 80%/75% in testing. No statistical method was used to set the sample size in advance, and investigators knew the group allocation.

The receptor's source is a woman aged 55-69 years with Graves' ophthalmopathy. The specimen sequenced was blood. Here the chain combines TRBV7-9 and TRBJ2-6; the central 7 bases match TRBD1. The CDR3 corresponds to CASSSTGAGANVLTF. The DNA sequence is as follows: TGTGCCAGCAGCTCCACAGGGGCTGGGGCCAACGTCCTGACTTTC.